This is a list of T cell receptor beta chains from one sample in a study of T cells in Graves' hyperthyroidism and ophthalmopathy. TCRdb independently ran MiXCR on the multiplex PCR reads; one entry per CDR3 protein. This table holds around 600,000 distinct CDR3 sequences, about a sixth found once. The source material was blood. The receptors were sampled from a woman between 40 and 55 years old with Graves' ophthalmopathy. CDR3s include the opening cysteine and the closing phenylalanine or tryptophan. The D gene is left open where the match is weak. Where a row states a size, it is once, few, many or the class of an expanded clone; other rows omit it.

V	D	size	J	DNA	CDR3
TRBV3-1	.	many	TRBJ2-1	TGTGCCAGCAGCCAAGATCTACTTATTGAGCAGTTCTTC	CASSQDLLIEQFF
TRBV20-1	.	many	TRBJ1-2	TGCAGTGCTACGAACGTGGGACTTTATGGCTACACCTTC	CSATNVGLYGYTF
TRBV6-6	.	.	TRBJ2-3	TGTGCCAGCAGTTACTCCCTGGGAGGGGGGTTCCCCACAGATACGCAGTATTTT	CASSYSLGGGFPTDTQYF
TRBV3-1	TRBD2	many	TRBJ2-1	TGTGCCAGCAGCCAATGGCGGGAGCTGGGGAATGAGCAGTTCTTC	CASSQWRELGNEQFF
TRBV12-3/TRBV12-4	.	many	TRBJ2-1	TGTGCCAGCAGTTTACCTAACAATGAGCAGTTCTTC	CASSLPNNEQFF
TRBV9	.	few	TRBJ1-4	TGTGCCAGCAGCGTAGGAAACCTCGGGAGTGAAAAACTGTTTTTT	CASSVGNLGSEKLFF
TRBV19	TRBD2	.	TRBJ2-3	TGTGCCAGTACCCTGGGGACTAGCGTCGCAGATACGCAGTATTTT	CASTLGTSVADTQYF
TRBV7-9	.	.	TRBJ1-1	TGTGCCAGCAGCTTGATAGGCGGACAGACTGAAGCTTTCTTT	CASSLIGGQTEAFF
TRBV2	TRBD2	many	TRBJ2-7	TGTGCCAGCAGTGATCTAGCGGGAGTGTACGAGCAGTACTTC	CASSDLAGVYEQYF
TRBV12-3/TRBV12-4	.	many	TRBJ1-1	TGTGCCAGCAGTTCGCCCGCTAATCCGAACACTGAAGCTTTCTTT	CASSSPANPNTEAFF
TRBV10-3	TRBD1	.	TRBJ1-6	TGTGCCGCCGGGGGACAGATAAATTCACCCCTCCACTTT	CAAGGQINSPLHF
TRBV2	TRBD1	many	TRBJ2-7	TGTGCCAGCAGAACCTGGGACAGATACTACGAGCAGTACTTC	CASRTWDRYYEQYF
TRBV28	TRBD1	.	TRBJ2-7	TGTGCCAGCAGGGTTATCCGGACAGGTGCCTCCTACGAGCAGTACTTC	CASRVIRTGASYEQYF
TRBV2	.	many	TRBJ2-1	TGTGCCAGCAGCGACCACAATGAGCAGTTCTTC	CASSDHNEQFF
TRBV6-2/TRBV6-3	.	.	TRBJ2-2	TGTGCCAGCAGTTACGGGGGGTCGAGAGCCGGGGAGCTGTTTTTT	CASSYGGSRAGELFF
TRBV4-1	.	few	TRBJ1-4	TGCGCCAGCAGCCGCTGGGTTAATGAAAAACTGTTTTTT	CASSRWVNEKLFF
TRBV30	.	many	TRBJ1-2	TGTGCCAGCGAAACTAACTATGGCTACACCTTC	CASETNYGYTF
TRBV20-1	TRBD1	many	TRBJ2-1	TGCAGTGCTGAAACCCTGGGACAGAAACCCTACAATGAGCAGTTCTTC	CSAETLGQKPYNEQFF
TRBV7-6	.	.	TRBJ2-3	TGTGCCAGCAGCTCCAACCGTGTGAGCACAGATACGCAGTATTTT	CASSSNRVSTDTQYF
TRBV12-3/TRBV12-4	.	many	TRBJ1-1	TGTGCCAGCAGTTTCGGGGCAGGGTGGGAAACTGAAGCTTTCTTT	CASSFGAGWETEAFF
TRBV12-5	.	.	TRBJ1-4	TGTGCTAGTGGTTTGGTACGGGGGCGTCATAATGAAAAACTGTTTTTT	CASGLVRGRHNEKLFF
TRBV13	.	many	TRBJ2-1	TGTGCCAGCAGCTCCTCCTACCGGCTCAGGGCGGCGGGACACAGCTCCTACAATGAGCAGTTCTTC	CASSSSYRLRAAGHSSYNEQFF
TRBV30	.	many	TRBJ2-7	TGTGCCGCCAAGGGGGGCACCTACGAGCAGTACTTC	CAAKGGTYEQYF
TRBV6-5	.	.	TRBJ1-2	TGTGCCAGCAGTTACTCGAACATAAACTATGGCTACACCTTC	CASSYSNINYGYTF
TRBV28	TRBD1	many	TRBJ1-2	TGTGCCAGCAGCTCTGGACAGGACTATGGCTACACCTTC	CASSSGQDYGYTF
TRBV27	TRBD1	.	TRBJ1-5	TGTGCCAGCAGGCGGGGACAGGGGGCCCTCCAGCCCCAGCATTTT	CASRRGQGALQPQHF
TRBV5-1	.	.	TRBJ2-7	TGTGCCAGCAGCTTGGGTCCCGAGAGGTACGAGCAGTACTTC	CASSLGPERYEQYF
TRBV12-3/TRBV12-4	.	.	TRBJ2-1	TGTGCCAGCAGTTTACGGGGCTGGGTGTACAATGAGCAGTTCTTC	CASSLRGWVYNEQFF
TRBV11-2	.	many	TRBJ2-1	TGTGCCAGCGGATTTAGTTACGAGCAGTTCTTC	CASGFSYEQFF
TRBV2	TRBD1	.	TRBJ1-1	TGTGCCAGCAGTGAGTGGCAGGGGGAAAGAACTGAAGCTTTCTTT	CASSEWQGERTEAFF
TRBV20-1	.	many	TRBJ2-2	TGCAGTGCTAGAGATTTCGCCCTGTCCGGTGGCGGGGAGCTGTTTTTT	CSARDFALSGGGELFF
TRBV20-1	.	.	TRBJ1-5	TGCAGTGCTAGACACGGGATTAGCAATCAGCCCCAGCATTTT	CSARHGISNQPQHF
TRBV20-1	.	.	TRBJ2-1	TGCAGTGCTAAGGGGGGAGGAGACAGCTCCTACAATGAGCAGTTCTTC	CSAKGGGDSSYNEQFF
TRBV5-1	TRBD1	many	TRBJ2-1	TGCGCCAGCAGCCCGGGACAGACCTACAATGAGCAGTTCTTC	CASSPGQTYNEQFF
TRBV12-3/TRBV12-4	TRBD2	many	TRBJ2-2	TGTGCCAGCAGTCCAAATAGACTAGCGGGAGCCGGGGAGCTGTTTTTT	CASSPNRLAGAGELFF
TRBV28	.	many	TRBJ2-5	TGTGCCAGCAGTTTGGATAAAGAGACCCAGTACTTC	CASSLDKETQYF
TRBV6-1	TRBD1	once	TRBJ2-7	TGTGCCAGGACTGAATACAGGGGGATCCACGAGCAGTACTTC	CARTEYRGIHEQYF
TRBV4-1	.	.	TRBJ2-5	TGCGCCAGCAGCCATCTAGCTAGCGAGGAGACCCAGTACTTC	CASSHLASEETQYF
TRBV7-9	TRBD1	few	TRBJ1-5	TGTGCCAGCAGCATTCAGGGGGATCAGCCCCAGCATTTT	CASSIQGDQPQHF
TRBV2	.	many	TRBJ1-5	TGTGCCAGCGCGAGGGGGGCTAGGGGGAGCAATCAGCCCCAGCATTTT	CASARGARGSNQPQHF
TRBV3-1	TRBD1	many	TRBJ1-4	TGTGCCAGCAGCGATAAAAAGGGGGACAGTCTAAATGAAAAACTGTTTTTT	CASSDKKGDSLNEKLFF
TRBV20-1	.	many	TRBJ1-1	TGCAGTGTCCGACCAGGGAACACTGAAGCTTTCTTT	CSVRPGNTEAFF
TRBV29-1	TRBD2	many	TRBJ2-7	TGCAGCGTTGCTGGCGGGAGGGACGACGAGCAGTACTTC	CSVAGGRDDEQYF
TRBV4-1	.	.	TRBJ1-5	TGCGCCAGCAGCCAAGGAGTAGGGAACGGCAATCAGCCCCAGCATTTT	CASSQGVGNGNQPQHF
TRBV30	TRBD1	many	TRBJ1-1	TGTGCCGCCTCAGGGGGGACTGAAGCTTTCTTT	CAASGGTEAFF
TRBV7-9	.	.	TRBJ2-7	TGTGCCAGCAGCTTAGGGGACGGGGAGGCAACATCCTACGAGCAGTACTTC	CASSLGDGEATSYEQYF
TRBV2	.	few	TRBJ2-3	TGTGCCAGCAGTGTCCCCCCTGGGGCAGGAACAGATACGCAGTATTTT	CASSVPPGAGTDTQYF
TRBV6-1	.	.	TRBJ1-6	TGTGCCAGCAGTGGAACAGGGCACTCCTATAATTCACCCCTCCACTTT	CASSGTGHSYNSPLHF
TRBV29-1	.	.	TRBJ2-1	TGCAGCGTTTCGTGGCGGGGATACAATGAGCAGTTCTTC	CSVSWRGYNEQFF
TRBV15	TRBD1	few	TRBJ1-6	TGTGCCACCAGCCGGAGGACAGGGAGGGACTCACCCCTCCACTTT	CATSRRTGRDSPLHF
TRBV9	.	few	TRBJ1-2	TGTGCCAGCAGCGCCCCAGGATACGGCTACACCTTC	CASSAPGYGYTF
TRBV11-2	TRBD1	few	TRBJ1-3	TGTGCCAGCAGCTTGGGGACCAGGGGGATGGCTGGAAACACCATATATTTT	CASSLGTRGMAGNTIYF
TRBV2	TRBD2	many	TRBJ2-7	TGTGCCAGCAGTCACGGACTAGCTACGTACGAGCAGTACTTC	CASSHGLATYEQYF
TRBV19	.	many	TRBJ1-5	TGTGCCAGTAGTATGGGTGGGGGCGCAGCGCAGCCCCAGCATTTT	CASSMGGGAAQPQHF
TRBV10-2	.	few	TRBJ2-7	TGCGCCAGCACCGAGGGGGGAGGGACCTACGAGCAGTACTTC	CASTEGGGTYEQYF
TRBV5-1	.	few	TRBJ2-5	TGCGCCAGCAGCAGGGGCCCTGGGAGGGAGACCCAGTACTTC	CASSRGPGRETQYF
TRBV28	TRBD1	.	TRBJ1-2	TGTGCCAGCAGTGTTGGACAGGGGGCGAGGGATGGCTACACCTTC	CASSVGQGARDGYTF
TRBV29-1	.	many	TRBJ1-1	TGCAGCGGGTTTGGCTCAGTGGGGACTGTGGCTTTCTTT	CSGFGSVGTVAFF